This T cell receptor beta chain is drawn from a study of CD8+ T cells in alopecia areata. Deletions cut 5 bases from V and 2 bases from J, with 13 bases between. Germline loops: CDR1 SEHNR, CDR2 FQNEAQ (reference sequence). The CDR3 length is 14 residues. The investigators collected lesional scalp punch biopsies and peripheral blood from alopecia areata patients. Study-wide points: Clonality was higher in lesional than normal scalp, especially in alopecia totalis/universalis. When scalp samples are sequenced, resident alphabeta T cells of normal skin are also captured.

Regarding this clone: Antigen: not known.

RNA extraction was followed by reverse transcription into cDNA, which acted as the sequencing template. Assay: immunoSEQ multiplex PCR; the TCRdb copy retains only in-frame clones and omits some. The sample has around 250,000 clones, roughly 69% seen once. The source is a human donor with alopecia areata. J is TRBJ2-7 and V is TRBV7-9; the D gene is possibly TRBD2 (6 bases). This specimen consisted of CD4+ T cells sorted from blood, obtained at week 0. The CDR3 DNA is TGTGCCAGCAGCCCACGGGACTGGACCTACGAGCAGTACTTC. Protein sequence: CASSPRDWTYEQYF.